This T cell receptor beta chain was sequenced for a study of identical twins. TCRdb re-called the 5' RACE reads through MiXCR, storing one row per CDR3 protein. Of about 530,000 distinct CDR3 sequences in the sample, approximately 20% are singletons; the top ten hold approximately 0.48%. The CDR3 sequence is 16 residues long. CDR1 and CDR2 (germline): SGHRS, YFSETQ. J lost 0 bases, V lost 4 bases, and 9 bases had no gene match. This clonotype has only a few counts. The same data also went into a second study, on yellow fever vaccine responses in identical twins.

The receptor comes from a woman between 18 and 29 years old in good health. The rearrangement uses TRBV5-1 and TRBJ1-1; 7 bases match TRBD1. The sequencing input was CD4+ T cells sorted from blood. The CDR3, as DNA: TGCGCCAGCAGCCACGGGACAGTTTATTTGAACACTGAAGCTTTCTTT. It is translated as CASSHGTVYLNTEAFF.